Below, 23 T cell receptor beta chains from the same sample are listed, as sequenced in a study of T cells after posttransplantation cyclophosphamide. Libraries were prepared by immunoSEQ multiplex PCR; TCRdb keeps only in-frame clonotypes and omits some of them. The table lists 15,000 to 20,000 clones, under 80% of them singletons, with roughly a quarter in the top ten. Busulfan-fludarabine conditioning, marrow transplant, and cyclophosphamide on days +3 and +4 were administered. The source material was PBMCs, sampled after an allogeneic stem cell transplant with post-transplant cyclophosphamide. These receptors were taken from a male patient aged 25 to 39 who received an allogeneic stem cell transplant from a related donor, was CMV-positive, and had acute GVHD only. A share of the T cells may be of graft donor origin.

This clone was seen at least ten times. The V gene is TRBV10-2, the J gene TRBJ1-1; D gene unclear. The CDR3 spans 13 residues. Trimming removed 5 bases from V and 1 base from J, with 8 bases in between. Germline CDR1 WSHSY, CDR2 SAAADI. CDR3 protein: CASSFGENTEAFF. The CDR3 DNA sequence: TGCGCCAGCAGTTTCGGGGAGAACACTGAAGCTTTCTTT.

CDR3 nucleotides: TGTGCCAGCAGTGAAAGGGGGAACCACGAGCAGTACTTC. Translation: CASSERGNHEQYF. The V gene is TRBV6-1, the J gene TRBJ2-7, with TRBD1 as a possible D gene (6 bases). The CDR3 length is 13 residues. Germline V gene sequence: CDR1 MNHNS, CDR2 SASEGT. V gave up 2 bases and J gave up 5 bases, with 10 bases separating them.

The rearrangement uses TRBV2 and TRBJ1-6; 11 nucleotides line up with TRBD1. Unmatched junction bases numbered 2, after V lost 2 bases and J lost 8 bases. The CDR3 is 15 residues long. The germline CDR1 and CDR2 sequences are SNHLY and FYNNEI. The CDR3 DNA is TGTGCCAGCAGTGAATGGGACAGGGGGGATTCACCCCTCCACTTT. This gives the protein CASSEWDRGDSPLHF. The full variable domain, rest sourced from reference TRBV2 and TRBJ1-6, is EPEVTQTPSHQVTQMGQEVILRCVPISNHLYFYWYRQILGQKVEFLVSFYNNEISEKSEIFDDQFSVERPDGSNFTLKIRSTKLEDSAMYFCASSEWDRGDSPLHFGNGTRLTVT.

In its sample, this clone was seen a few times. The rearrangement joins TRBV5-1 to TRBJ1-4; the D is unclear. This CDR3 is 13 amino acids long. Trimming pared 0 bases from V and 4 bases from J, leaving 4 bases between. In germline, CDR1 is SGHRS, CDR2 YFSETQ. The CDR3 DNA reads as TGCGCCAGCAGCTTGGACAGTAATGAAAAACTGTTTTTT. It translates to CASSLDSNEKLFF.

This clone was observed a handful of times. V gene TRBV27 combines with J gene TRBJ1-5; D gene uncertain. Germline-derived CDR1 and CDR2 are MNHEY and SMNVEV (reference sequence). V lost 7 bases and J lost 3, with 16 bases in between. The CDR3 extends over 15 amino acids. Here the CDR3 reads CASKKSREINQPQHF. The CDR3, as DNA: TGTGCCAGCAAAAAATCGAGGGAGATCAATCAGCCCCAGCATTTT.

The chain has TRBV6-5 and TRBJ2-1; 7 nucleotides agree with TRBD2. The CDR3 consists of 13 residues. Trimming cost V 6 bases and J 1 base; bases outside gene matches: 0. Germline loops: CDR1 MNHEY, CDR2 SVGAGI. For the CDR3, the DNA is TGTGCCAGCAGGGGGGGGTCCTACAATGAGCAGTTCTTC. Residues: CASRGGSYNEQFF.

This clone was found a few times. V usage is TRBV27 and J usage is TRBJ2-1; TRBD2 agrees at 12 bases. There are 14 residues in the CDR3. V shed 5 bases and J 9 bases; nucleotides not matched to a gene: 5. CDR1 is MNHEY and CDR2 is SMNVEV in the germline V gene (reference sequence). The CDR3 loop reads CASSLAGGPGEQFF. CDR3 nucleotides: TGTGCCAGCAGTCTAGCGGGGGGGCCGGGTGAGCAGTTCTTC.

The rearrangement joins TRBV30 to TRBJ2-7; D gene uncertain. This CDR3 is built from 12 residues. Germline V gene sequence: CDR1 GTSNPN, CDR2 SVGIG (reference sequence). V lost 3 bases to trimming and J lost 0 bases, with 6 bases between them. As DNA, the CDR3 is TGTGCCTGGAGGTTCGGCTCCTACGAGCAGTACTTC. It is translated as CAWRFGSYEQYF.

The chain recombines TRBV28 with TRBJ1-5; 8 bases agree with TRBD1. The junction had 10 bases not matched to a gene; V was cut back by 1 base and J by 2 bases. The CDR3 has 18 amino acids. CDR1 and CDR2 (germline): MDHEN, SYDVKM. The CDR3 here is CASSLLSGGDWRNQPQHF. The CDR3 DNA is TGTGCCAGCAGTTTATTGTCAGGGGGCGATTGGCGCAATCAGCCCCAGCATTTT.

The sample holds a few counts of this clone. The chain uses TRBV27 and TRBJ1-4; unclear D gene. Germline V gives CDR1 MNHEY, CDR2 SMNVEV (reference sequence). The length of the CDR3 is 15 residues. Trimming left V 5 bases short and J 1 base short, with 11 bases between. The CDR3 here is CASSPYRVTNEKLFF. The DNA for the CDR3 is TGTGCCAGCAGTCCATACCGGGTAACTAATGAAAAACTGTTTTTT.

The chain links TRBV29-1 to TRBJ2-3; a possible D gene is TRBD2 (5 bases). Looked up from germline, CDR1 is SQVTM and CDR2 is ANQGSEA. The CDR3 spans 11 residues. V lost 6 bases to trimming and J lost 4 bases, with 8 bases between them. The CDR3 protein is CSVGVADTQYF. The DNA of the CDR3 is TGCAGCGTCGGGGTCGCAGATACGCAGTATTTT.

This clone was detected only a few times. The chain has TRBV15 and TRBJ2-1, with TRBD2 matching 7 bases. The V segment lost 0 bases and the J segment 6 bases; nucleotides outside the gene matches: 8. The CDR3 has 16 residues. In germline, CDR1 is LNHNV, CDR2 YYDKDF (reference sequence). This chain's CDR3 is CATSREWGGRINEQFF. CDR3 DNA: TGTGCCACCAGCAGAGAATGGGGGGGGAGGATCAATGAGCAGTTCTTC. Looking up the rest from reference TRBV15 and TRBJ2-1 gives the full variable domain: DAMVIQNPRYQVTQFGKPVTLSCSQTLNHNVMYWYQQKSSQAPKLLFHYYDKDFNNEADTPDNFQSRRPNTSFCFLDIRSPGLGDTAMYLCATSREWGGRINEQFFGPGTRLTVL.

V gene TRBV19 combines with J gene TRBJ1-5, with 8 bases matching TRBD1. J was trimmed by 7 bases and V by 7 bases; bases with no gene match: 18. The CDR3 runs to 17 residues. CDR1 is LNHDA, CDR2 SQIVND, per germline (reference sequence). Here the CDR3 DNA reads TGTGCCAGTACCTCTCCCAGGGGGCGAGGGAGGTTGCAGCCCCAGCATTTT. This gives the protein CASTSPRGRGRLQPQHF.

V usage is TRBV5-6 and J usage is TRBJ2-7; a weak D match, TRBD2 (5 bases). Deletions cut 1 base from V and 5 bases from J, with 13 bases between. This CDR3 is 14 amino acids long. In germline, CDR1 is SGHDT, CDR2 YYEEEE. The CDR3 reads CASSLFTSGNEQYF. In DNA form, the CDR3 reads TGTGCCAGCAGCTTGTTCACTTCGGGGAACGAGCAGTACTTC.

This sequence joins TRBV19 and TRBJ1-4; TRBD1 aligns across 8 bases. Germline lookup yields CDR1 LNHDA and CDR2 SQIVND (reference sequence). J lost 16 bases, V lost 7 bases, and 20 bases had no gene match. The CDR3 length is 15 residues. CDR3 region: CASTRPGQDVSVWFF. DNA of the CDR3: TGTGCCAGTACAAGGCCGGGACAGGATGTTTCTGTGTGGTTTTTT.

V usage is TRBV5-1 and J usage is TRBJ1-1; D is ambiguous. Trimming took off 1 base at V and 1 base at J, with 8 bases between the two ends. Germline lookup yields CDR1 SGHRS and CDR2 YFSETQ. The length of the CDR3 is 14 residues. The CDR3 DNA sequence: TGCGCCAGCAGCTTGACAGCCGGGAACACTGAAGCTTTCTTT. Its protein product is CASSLTAGNTEAFF. The whole variable domain, remainder taken from reference TRBV5-1 and TRBJ1-1, is KAGVTQTPRYLIKTRGQQVTLSCSPISGHRSVSWYQQTPGQGLQFLFEYFSETQRNKGNFPGRFSGRQFSNSRSEMNVSTLELGDSALYLCASSLTAGNTEAFFGQGTRLTVV.

V usage is TRBV7-8 and J usage is TRBJ1-6; D remains unclear. CDR1 and CDR2 from the germline V gene are SGHVS and FQNEAQ. CDR3 length: 14 residues. Trimming stripped 2 bases from V and 6 bases from J, with 8 bases between. CDR3 coding DNA: TGTGCCAGCAGCTTATTCCGGGGTAATTCACCCCTCCACTTT. Translating gives CASSLFRGNSPLHF.

The gene calls are TRBV10-3 and TRBJ2-7; TRBD1 might be the D (5 bases). V was cut by 8 bases and J by 0 bases, with 8 bases left in between. CDR1 and CDR2 from the germline V gene are ENHRY and SYGVKD. The CDR3 runs to 12 residues. CDR3 nucleotide sequence: TGTGCCATCCGGACAAGCTCCTACGAGCAGTACTTC. Protein product: CAIRTSSYEQYF.

There are a few counts of this clone. The V and J genes are TRBV6-1 and TRBJ1-4, with no clear D. Germline V gives CDR1 MNHNS, CDR2 SASEGT. V gave up 4 bases and J gave up 4 bases, with 16 bases separating them. The CDR3 spans 16 residues. The chain's CDR3 is CASSVRHFVRNEKLFF. The CDR3 region has the DNA TGTGCCAGCAGTGTCCGACATTTTGTCCGTAATGAAAAACTGTTTTTT.

The rearrangement joins TRBV9 to TRBJ2-7; unclear D gene. The CDR3 spans 16 residues. The V end was cut by 0 bases, the J end by 2 bases, with 15 bases between. Germline assignment: CDR1 SGDLS and CDR2 YYNGEE. CDR3 sequence (DNA): TGTGCCAGCAGCGTAGCGTCCGTCCTTACTACCTACGAGCAGTACTTC. The encoded protein is CASSVASVLTTYEQYF.

This chain connects TRBV9 to TRBJ2-1, with 8 nucleotides matching TRBD2. Germline V gives CDR1 SGDLS, CDR2 YYNGEE. V lost 4 bases and J lost 0; bases outside the gene matches: 3. This CDR3 comprises 15 residues. The CDR3 DNA sequence: TGTGCCAGCAGCACGGGGGGGATCTCCTACAATGAGCAGTTCTTC. Protein product: CASSTGGISYNEQFF. Full variable domain (remainder filled in from reference TRBV9 and TRBJ2-1): DSGVTQTPKHLITATGQRVTLRCSPRSGDLSVYWYQQSLDQGLQFLIQYYNGEERAKGNILERFSAQQFPDLHSELNLSSLELGDSALYFCASSTGGISYNEQFFGPGTRLTVL.

J is TRBJ2-5 and V is TRBV7-2, with 14 bases identical to TRBD2. J was trimmed by 6 bases and V by 4 bases; bases with no gene match: 7. There are 16 residues in the CDR3. Germline V gene lookup returns CDR1 SGHTA and CDR2 FQGNSA. The CDR3 sequence: CASSSLTSGGAKTQYF. Written as DNA, the CDR3 is TGTGCCAGCAGCTCCCTGACTAGCGGGGGGGCGAAGACCCAGTACTTC.

The chain joins TRBV7-2 to TRBJ1-2; the match to TRBD1 covers 12 bases. J lost 8 bases, V lost 3 bases, and 7 bases had no gene match. Germline CDR1 reads SGHTA; CDR2 reads FQGNSA. The CDR3 extends over 15 amino acids. For the CDR3, the DNA is TGTGCCAGCAGCTTCGGGACAGGGGGCCTGGGGGGCTACACCTTC. Residues: CASSFGTGGLGGYTF.